These 3 T cell receptor beta chains were sequenced from one sample in a study of CD8 T cells in ankylosing spondylitis. TCRdb redid the calling of the 5' RACE reads with MiXCR, one entry per CDR3 protein. Here the sample spans about 170,000 distinct CDR3 sequences, around 19% being singletons. The sample taken for sequencing was blood, either unsorted or a sorted T cell fraction (not recorded which). The receptors originated from a male donor with ankylosing spondylitis or in good health (not recorded which).

In regard to this clonotype: One end of the junction fails to match germline, which may point to a read error. The chain recombines TRBV5-1 with TRBJ1-5, with D possibly matching TRBD1 (5 bases). This CDR3 comprises 13 residues. Germline CDR1 reads SGHRS; CDR2 reads YFSETQ. CDR3 residues: CTSSFAGDQPQHF. The CDR3 nucleotides read TGCACCAGCAGCTTCGCGGGGGATCAGCCCCAGCATTTT.

This clonotype was detected many times. For the CDR3, the DNA is TGTGCCAGCAGGGGGGGGACCTACGCCGGGGAGCTGTTTTTT. Protein: CASRGGTYAGELFF. This rearrangement joins TRBV6-1 to TRBJ2-2, with 7 bases lining up with TRBD2. Germline V gene data show CDR1 as MNHNS and CDR2 as SASEGT. V trimming: 6 bases; J trimming: 6 bases; junction bases outside the gene matches: 7. CDR3 length equals 14 residues.

This clonotype was seen at least ten times. J is TRBJ2-7 and V is TRBV5-1, with 8 bases lining up with TRBD2. With 4 bases clipped from V and 0 bases from J, the junction kept 3 bases outside the gene matches. Germline V gives CDR1 SGHRS, CDR2 YFSETQ. The CDR3 covers 14 residues. The CDR3 spells CASSGTSNSYEQYF. CDR3 in DNA: TGCGCCAGCAGCGGGACTAGTAACTCCTACGAGCAGTACTTC.